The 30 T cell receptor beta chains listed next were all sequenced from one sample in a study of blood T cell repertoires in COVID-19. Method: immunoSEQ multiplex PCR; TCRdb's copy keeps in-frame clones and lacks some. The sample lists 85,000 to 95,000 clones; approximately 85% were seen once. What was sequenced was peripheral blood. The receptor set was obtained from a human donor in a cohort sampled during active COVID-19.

Written as DNA, the CDR3 is TGTGCCAGCAGGGACAGGGGCTCCTACAATGAGCAGTTCTTC. It yields the protein CASRDRGSYNEQFF. V and J are TRBV2 and TRBJ2-1; the match to TRBD1 covers 9 bases. This CDR3 has 14 amino acids. The J segment lost 0 bases and the V segment lost 6 bases, leaving 0 bases of the junction unmatched. Per germline, CDR1 SNHLY and CDR2 FYNNEI. Complete variable domain (other parts from reference TRBV2 and TRBJ2-1): EPEVTQTPSHQVTQMGQEVILRCVPISNHLYFYWYRQILGQKVEFLVSFYNNEISEKSEIFDDQFSVERPDGSNFTLKIRSTKLEDSAMYFCASRDRGSYNEQFFGPGTRLTVL.

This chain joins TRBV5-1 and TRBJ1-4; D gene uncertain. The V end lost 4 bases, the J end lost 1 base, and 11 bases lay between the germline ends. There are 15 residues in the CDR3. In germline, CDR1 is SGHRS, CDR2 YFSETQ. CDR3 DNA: TGCGCCAGCAGCCTGACCGGGAAAACTAATGAAAAACTGTTTTTT. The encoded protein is CASSLTGKTNEKLFF.

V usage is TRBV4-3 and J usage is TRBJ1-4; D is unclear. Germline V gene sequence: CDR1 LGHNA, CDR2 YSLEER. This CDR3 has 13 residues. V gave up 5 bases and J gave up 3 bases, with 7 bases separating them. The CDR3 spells CASSVQSNEKLFF. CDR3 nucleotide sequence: TGCGCCAGCAGCGTGCAGTCTAATGAAAAACTGTTTTTT.

The CDR3 bases are TGTGCCAGCAGCGGGGGGGGAGAGGGCTCCTACGAGCAGTACTTC. Encoded protein: CASSGGGEGSYEQYF. The chain uses TRBV6-6 and TRBJ2-7; 8 bases align to TRBD2. V lost 6 bases, J lost 0 bases, and 7 bases stayed unmatched. The CDR3 contains 15 residues. The germline V gene has CDR1 MNHNY and CDR2 SVGAGI (reference sequence).

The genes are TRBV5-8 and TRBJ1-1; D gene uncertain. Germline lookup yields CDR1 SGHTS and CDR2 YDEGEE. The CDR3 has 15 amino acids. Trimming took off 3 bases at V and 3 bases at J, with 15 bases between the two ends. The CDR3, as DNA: TGTGCCAGCAGCTCGTTCTGGTTGAGGGACACTGAAGCTTTCTTT. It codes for CASSSFWLRDTEAFF.

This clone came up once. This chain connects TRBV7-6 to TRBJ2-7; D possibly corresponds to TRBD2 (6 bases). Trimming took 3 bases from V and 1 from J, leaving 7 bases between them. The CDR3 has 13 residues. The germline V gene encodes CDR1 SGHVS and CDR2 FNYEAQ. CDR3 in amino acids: CASSFGGSYEQYF. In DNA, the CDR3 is TGTGCCAGCAGCTTCGGGGGATCCTACGAGCAGTACTTC.

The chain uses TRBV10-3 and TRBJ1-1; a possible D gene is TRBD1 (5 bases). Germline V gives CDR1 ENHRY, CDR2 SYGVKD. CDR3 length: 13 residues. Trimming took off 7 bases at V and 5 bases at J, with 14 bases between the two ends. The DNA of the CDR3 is TGTGCCATCATGTCAGCTGGGGGGACTGAAGCTTTCTTT. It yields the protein CAIMSAGGTEAFF.

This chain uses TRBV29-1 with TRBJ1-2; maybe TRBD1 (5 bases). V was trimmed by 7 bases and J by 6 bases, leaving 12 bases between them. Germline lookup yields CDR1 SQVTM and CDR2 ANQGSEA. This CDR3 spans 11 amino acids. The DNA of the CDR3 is TGCAGCGCCGGACTAGGGGATGGCTACACCTTC. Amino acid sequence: CSAGLGDGYTF. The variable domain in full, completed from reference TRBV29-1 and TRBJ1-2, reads SAVISQKPSRDICQRGTSLTIQCQVDSQVTMMFWYRQQPGQSLTLIATANQGSEATYESGFVIDKFPISRPNLTFSTLTVSNMSPEDSSIYLCSAGLGDGYTFGSGTRLTVV.

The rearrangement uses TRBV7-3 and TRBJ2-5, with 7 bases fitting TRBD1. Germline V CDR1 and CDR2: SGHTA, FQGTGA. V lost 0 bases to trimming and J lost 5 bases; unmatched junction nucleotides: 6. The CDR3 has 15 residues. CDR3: CASSLTPGGLETQYF. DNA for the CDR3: TGTGCCAGCAGCTTAACTCCAGGGGGTTTGGAGACCCAGTACTTC.

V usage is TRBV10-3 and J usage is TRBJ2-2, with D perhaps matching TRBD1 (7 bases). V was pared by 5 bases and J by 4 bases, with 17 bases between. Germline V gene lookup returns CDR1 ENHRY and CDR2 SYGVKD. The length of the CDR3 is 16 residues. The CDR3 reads CAISLYDREVTGELFF. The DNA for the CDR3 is TGTGCCATCAGTCTGTACGACAGGGAGGTCACCGGGGAGCTGTTTTTT.

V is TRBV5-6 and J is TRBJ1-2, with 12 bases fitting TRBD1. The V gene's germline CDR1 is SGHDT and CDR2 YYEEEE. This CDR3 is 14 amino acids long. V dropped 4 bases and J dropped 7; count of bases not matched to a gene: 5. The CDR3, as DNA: TGTGCCAGCAGCAAGGGACAGGGGGCTCCTGGCTACACCTTC. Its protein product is CASSKGQGAPGYTF. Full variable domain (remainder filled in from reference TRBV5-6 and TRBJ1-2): DAGVTQSPTHLIKTRGQQVTLRCSPKSGHDTVSWYQQALGQGPQFIFQYYEEEERQRGNFPDRFSGHQFPNYSSELNVNALLLGDSALYLCASSKGQGAPGYTFGSGTRLTVV.

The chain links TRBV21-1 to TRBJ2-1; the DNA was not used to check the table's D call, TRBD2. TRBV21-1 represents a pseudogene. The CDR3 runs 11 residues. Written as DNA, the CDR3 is TGTGCCAGCTCCAATCGGAATGAGCAGTTCTTC. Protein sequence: CASSNRNEQFF.

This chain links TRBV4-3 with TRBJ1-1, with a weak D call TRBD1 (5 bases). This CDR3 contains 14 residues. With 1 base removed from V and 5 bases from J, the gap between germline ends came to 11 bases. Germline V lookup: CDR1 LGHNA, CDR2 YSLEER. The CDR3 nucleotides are TGCGCCAGCAGCCAAGTAGGGACTGGGACTGAAGCTTTCTTT. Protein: CASSQVGTGTEAFF.

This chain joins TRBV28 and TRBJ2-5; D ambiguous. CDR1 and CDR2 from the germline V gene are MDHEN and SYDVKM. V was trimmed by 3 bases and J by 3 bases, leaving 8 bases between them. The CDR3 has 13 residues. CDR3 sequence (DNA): TGTGCCAGCAGTTTTATCGCGGAAGAGACCCAGTACTTC. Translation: CASSFIAEETQYF.

The CDR3 here is CASSQDRTRGYDTQYF. The CDR3 region has the DNA TGTGCCAGCAGCCAAGATCGGACCAGAGGGTACGATACGCAGTATTTT. The chain couples TRBV3-1 (or the pseudogene TRBV3-2) to TRBJ2-3; a weak D match, TRBD2 (5 bases). The germline gives CDR1 LGHDT, CDR2 YNNKEL (reference sequence). V lost 0 bases and J lost 6, with 16 bases in between. There are 16 residues in the CDR3.

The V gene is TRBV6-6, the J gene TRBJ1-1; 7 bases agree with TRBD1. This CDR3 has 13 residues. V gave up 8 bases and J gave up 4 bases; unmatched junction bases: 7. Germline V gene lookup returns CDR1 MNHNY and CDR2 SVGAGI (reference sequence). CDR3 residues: CASRTGQSTEAFF. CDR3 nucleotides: TGTGCCAGCCGGACAGGACAAAGCACTGAAGCTTTCTTT.

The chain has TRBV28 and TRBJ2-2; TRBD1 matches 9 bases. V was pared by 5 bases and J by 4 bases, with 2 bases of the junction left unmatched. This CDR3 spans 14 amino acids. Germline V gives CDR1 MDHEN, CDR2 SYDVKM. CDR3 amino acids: CASSVDRGTGELFF. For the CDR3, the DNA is TGTGCCAGCAGTGTGGACAGGGGCACCGGGGAGCTGTTTTTT.

The CDR3 DNA reads TGTGCCAGCTCACGACCCCGACTAGCGGGGGCGCCGGAGACCCAGTACTTC. This gives the protein CASSRPRLAGAPETQYF. J is TRBJ2-5 and V is TRBV18, with TRBD2 matching 12 bases. This CDR3 spans 17 amino acids. Per the germline V gene, CDR1 is KGHSH and CDR2 is LQKENI. The J segment lost 5 bases and the V segment lost 4 bases, leaving 11 bases of the junction unmatched.

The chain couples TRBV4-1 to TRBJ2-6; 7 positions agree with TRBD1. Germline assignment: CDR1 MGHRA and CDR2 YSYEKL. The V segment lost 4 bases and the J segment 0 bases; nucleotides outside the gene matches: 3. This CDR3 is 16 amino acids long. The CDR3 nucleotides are TGCGCCAGCAGCCGACAGGGATCCTCTGGGGCCAACGTCCTGACTTTC. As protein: CASSRQGSSGANVLTF.

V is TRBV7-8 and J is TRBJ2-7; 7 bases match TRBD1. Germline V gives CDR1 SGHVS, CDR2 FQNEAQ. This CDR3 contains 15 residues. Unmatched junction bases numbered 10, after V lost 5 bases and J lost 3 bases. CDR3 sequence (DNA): TGTGCCAGCAGCACACGGGACAGTCCTAGCTACGAGCAGTACTTC. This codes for CASSTRDSPSYEQYF.

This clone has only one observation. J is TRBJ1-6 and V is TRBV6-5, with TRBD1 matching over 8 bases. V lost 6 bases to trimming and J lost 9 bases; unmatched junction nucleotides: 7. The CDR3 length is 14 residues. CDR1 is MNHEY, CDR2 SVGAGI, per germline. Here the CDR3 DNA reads TGTGCCAGCAGCCGGACAGGGAGGGCTTCACCCCTCCACTTT. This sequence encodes CASSRTGRASPLHF.

CDR3 amino acids: CASSGLAGTDTQYF. Written as DNA, the CDR3 is TGTGCCAGCAGCGGACTAGCGGGAACAGATACGCAGTATTTT. The rearrangement joins TRBV4-2 to TRBJ2-3; 12 bases line up with TRBD2. CDR3 length: 14 residues. The ends lost 5 bases at V and 3 bases at J; junction bases unmatched: 0. Germline V gene lookup returns CDR1 LGHNA and CDR2 YNFKEQ.

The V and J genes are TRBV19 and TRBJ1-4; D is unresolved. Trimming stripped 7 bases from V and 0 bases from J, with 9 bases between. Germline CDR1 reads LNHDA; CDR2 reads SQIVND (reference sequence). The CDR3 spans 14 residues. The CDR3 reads CASMRVSTNEKLFF. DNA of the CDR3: TGTGCCAGTATGAGGGTTTCAACTAATGAAAAACTGTTTTTT.

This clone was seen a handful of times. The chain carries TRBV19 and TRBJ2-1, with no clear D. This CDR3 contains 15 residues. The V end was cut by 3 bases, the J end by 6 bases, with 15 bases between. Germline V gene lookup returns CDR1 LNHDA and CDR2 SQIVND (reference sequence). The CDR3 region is CASSMVLAYGNEQFF. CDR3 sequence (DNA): TGTGCCAGTAGTATGGTGTTAGCTTATGGCAATGAGCAGTTCTTC.

As DNA, the CDR3 is TGCAGCGTCACGAGGTCCTACAATGAGCAGTTCTTC. Translating it yields CSVTRSYNEQFF. V usage is TRBV29-1 and J usage is TRBJ2-1; no firm D call. From germline, CDR1 is SQVTM and CDR2 ANQGSEA. The length of the CDR3 is 12 residues. V gave up 6 bases and J gave up 1 base, with 7 bases separating them.

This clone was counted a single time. The CDR3 DNA is TGTGCCAGCAGCTTGGTGGCGGATAGCAATCAGCCCCAGCATTTT. It is translated as CASSLVADSNQPQHF. The chain couples TRBV5-6 to TRBJ1-5, with D hard to call. V gave up 0 bases and J gave up 0 bases, with 7 bases separating them. Germline values: CDR1 SGHDT, CDR2 YYEEEE. The CDR3 extends over 15 amino acids.

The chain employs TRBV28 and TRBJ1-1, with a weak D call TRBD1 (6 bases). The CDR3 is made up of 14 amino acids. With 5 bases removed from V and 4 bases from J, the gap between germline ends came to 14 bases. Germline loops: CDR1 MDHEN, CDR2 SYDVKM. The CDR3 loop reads CASSPAGAATEAFF. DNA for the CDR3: TGTGCCAGCAGTCCTGCGGGGGCGGCCACTGAAGCTTTCTTT.

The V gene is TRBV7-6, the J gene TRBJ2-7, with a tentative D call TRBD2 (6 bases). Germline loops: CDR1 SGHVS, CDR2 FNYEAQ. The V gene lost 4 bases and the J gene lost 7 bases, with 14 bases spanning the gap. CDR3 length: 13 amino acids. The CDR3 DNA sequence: TGTGCCAGCAGCTCGTGGGCAGGGAGGGAGCAGTACTTC. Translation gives CASSSWAGREQYF. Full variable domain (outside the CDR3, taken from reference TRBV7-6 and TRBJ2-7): GAGVSQSPRYKVTKRGQDVALRCDPISGHVSLYWYRQALGQGPEFLTYFNYEAQQDKSGLPNDRFSAERPEGSISTLTIQRTEQRDSAMYRCASSSWAGREQYFGPGTRLTVT.

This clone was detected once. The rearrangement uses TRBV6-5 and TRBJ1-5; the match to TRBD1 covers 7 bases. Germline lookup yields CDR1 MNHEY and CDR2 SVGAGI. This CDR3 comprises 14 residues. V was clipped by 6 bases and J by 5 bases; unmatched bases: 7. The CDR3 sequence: CASSPTGIYQPQHF. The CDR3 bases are TGTGCCAGCAGCCCGACAGGGATCTATCAGCCCCAGCATTTT.

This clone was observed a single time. For the CDR3, the DNA is TGTGCCAGCTCACCGACTAGCGGGGACGCCTACAATGAGCAGTTCTTC. It specifies CASSPTSGDAYNEQFF. V is TRBV18 and J is TRBJ2-1; the match to TRBD2 covers 11 bases. The CDR3 covers 16 residues. V trimming: 3 bases; J trimming: 2 bases; junction bases outside the gene matches: 3. Germline-derived CDR1 and CDR2 are KGHSH and LQKENI.